This TCR beta chain was recovered during a study of control samples from healthy donors and cancer patients. Deletions cut 0 bases from V and 9 bases from J, with 9 bases between. The CDR3 length is 14 residues. Germline CDR1 is MRHNA and CDR2 is SNTAGT. Clones were read by immunoSEQ multiplex PCR, and TCRdb kept only the in-frame ones, dropping some. The table includes about 140,000 clones, about nine tenths detected once. This sequence originates from a man aged 25 to 40 in good health. The chain combines TRBV6-4 with TRBJ1-6; tentatively, D is TRBD1 (5 bases). The sample was blood. The CDR3 here is CASSDSGVGSPLHF. CDR3 nucleotide sequence: TGTGCCAGCAGTGACTCAGGGGTTGGTTCACCCCTCCACTTT.